This T cell receptor (beta chain) was sequenced for a study of T cell clones after liver transplantation. Assay: immunoSEQ multiplex PCR; the TCRdb copy retains only in-frame clones and omits some. This table has tens of thousands of clones, over 60% appearing once. Trimming cost V 1 base and J 5 bases, with 8 bases left between them. The CDR3 spans 14 residues. Germline V CDR1 and CDR2: SSHAT, FNYEAQ (reference sequence). This sample comprised CD4+ T cells from blood, obtained at the 22-month timepoint. The TCR originated in a human patient who received a liver transplant. Some T cells could come from the graft donor. The rearrangement uses TRBV7-7 and TRBJ2-2; D gene unclear. The CDR3 DNA sequence: TGTGCCAGCAGCTTAGAGAGCTTAACCGGGGAGCTGTTTTTT. Protein product: CASSLESLTGELFF.